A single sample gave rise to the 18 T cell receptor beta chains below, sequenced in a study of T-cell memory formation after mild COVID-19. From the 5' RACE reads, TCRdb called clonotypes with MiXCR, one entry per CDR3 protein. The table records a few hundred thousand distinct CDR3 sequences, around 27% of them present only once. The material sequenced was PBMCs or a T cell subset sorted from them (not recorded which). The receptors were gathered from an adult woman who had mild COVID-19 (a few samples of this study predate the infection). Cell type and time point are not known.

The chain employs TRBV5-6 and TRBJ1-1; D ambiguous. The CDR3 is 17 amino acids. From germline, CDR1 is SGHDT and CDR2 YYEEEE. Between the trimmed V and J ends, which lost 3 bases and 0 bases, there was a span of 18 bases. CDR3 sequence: CASSSRFLDGLNTEAFF. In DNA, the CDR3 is TGTGCCAGCAGCTCACGATTCCTCGACGGCTTGAACACTGAAGCTTTCTTT.

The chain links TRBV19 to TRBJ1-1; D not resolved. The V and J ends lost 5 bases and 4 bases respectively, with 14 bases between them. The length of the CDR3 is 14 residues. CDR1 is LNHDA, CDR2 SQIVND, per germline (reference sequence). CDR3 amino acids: CASSWAYGATEAFF. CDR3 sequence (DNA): TGTGCCAGTAGTTGGGCCTACGGAGCCACTGAAGCTTTCTTT. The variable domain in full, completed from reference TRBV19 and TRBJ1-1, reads DGGITQSPKYLFRKEGQNVTLSCEQNLNHDAMYWYRQDPGQGLRLIYYSQIVNDFQKGDIAEGYSVSREKKESFPLTVTSAQKNPTAFYLCASSWAYGATEAFFGQGTRLTVV.

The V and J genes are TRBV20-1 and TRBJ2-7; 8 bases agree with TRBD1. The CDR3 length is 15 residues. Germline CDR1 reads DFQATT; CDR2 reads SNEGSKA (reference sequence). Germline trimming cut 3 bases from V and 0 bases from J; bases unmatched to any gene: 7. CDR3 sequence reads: CSASGAQGASYEQYF. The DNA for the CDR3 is TGCAGTGCTAGTGGGGCCCAGGGGGCCTCCTACGAGCAGTACTTC.

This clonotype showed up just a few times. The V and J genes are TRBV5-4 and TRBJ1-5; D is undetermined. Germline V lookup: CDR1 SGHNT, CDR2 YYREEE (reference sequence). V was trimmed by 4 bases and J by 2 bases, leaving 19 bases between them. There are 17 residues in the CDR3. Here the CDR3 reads CASSHPRGRLGNQPQHF. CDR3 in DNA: TGTGCCAGCAGCCACCCCCGAGGGCGGTTGGGCAATCAGCCCCAGCATTTT. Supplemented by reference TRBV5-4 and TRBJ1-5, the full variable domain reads ETGVTQSPTHLIKTRGQQVTLRCSSQSGHNTVSWYQQALGQGPQFIFQYYREEENGRGNFPPRFSGLQFPNYSSELNVNALELDDSALYLCASSHPRGRLGNQPQHFGDGTRLSIL.

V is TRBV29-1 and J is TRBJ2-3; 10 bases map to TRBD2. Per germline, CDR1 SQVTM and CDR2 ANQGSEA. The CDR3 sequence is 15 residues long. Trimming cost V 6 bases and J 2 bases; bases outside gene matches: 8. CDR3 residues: CSVREREGPTDTQYF. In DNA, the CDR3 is TGCAGCGTCCGGGAGCGGGAGGGCCCCACAGATACGCAGTATTTT.

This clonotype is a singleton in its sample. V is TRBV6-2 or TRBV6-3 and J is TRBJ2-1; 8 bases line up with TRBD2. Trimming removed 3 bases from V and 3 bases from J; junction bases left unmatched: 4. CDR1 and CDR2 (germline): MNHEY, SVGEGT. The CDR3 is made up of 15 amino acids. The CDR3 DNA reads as TGTGCCAGCAGTTATGGTAGCGGGAACTACAATGAGCAGTTCTTC. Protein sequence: CASSYGSGNYNEQFF.

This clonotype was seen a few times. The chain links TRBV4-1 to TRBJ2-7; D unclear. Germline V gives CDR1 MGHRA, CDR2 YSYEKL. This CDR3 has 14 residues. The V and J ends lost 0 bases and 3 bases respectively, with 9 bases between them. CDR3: CASSQEGQFYEQYF. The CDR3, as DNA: TGCGCCAGCAGCCAAGAGGGCCAATTCTACGAGCAGTACTTC.

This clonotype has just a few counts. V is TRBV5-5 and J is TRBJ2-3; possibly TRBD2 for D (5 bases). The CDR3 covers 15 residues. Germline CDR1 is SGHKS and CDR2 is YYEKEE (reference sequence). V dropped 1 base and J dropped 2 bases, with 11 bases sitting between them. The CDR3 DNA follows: TGTGCCAGCAGCTTGAGGGAGCCGCCCACAGATACGCAGTATTTT. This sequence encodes CASSLREPPTDTQYF.

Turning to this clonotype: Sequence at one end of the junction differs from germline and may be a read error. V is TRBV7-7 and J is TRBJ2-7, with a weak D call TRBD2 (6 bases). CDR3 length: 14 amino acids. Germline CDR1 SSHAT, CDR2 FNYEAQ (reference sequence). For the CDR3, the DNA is TGTGCTAGCAGCCCTGGACTAATCCCTTACGAGCAGTACTTC. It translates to CASSPGLIPYEQYF.

The chain's CDR3 is CASTLGGPGYEQYF. DNA for the CDR3: TGTGCCAGCACGCTGGGGGGCCCGGGATACGAGCAGTACTTC. The chain has TRBV12-3 or TRBV12-4 and TRBJ2-7; D tentatively reads TRBD1 or TRBD2 (6 bases each). The V gene lost 7 bases and the J gene lost 4 bases, with 17 bases spanning the gap. The CDR3 covers 14 residues.

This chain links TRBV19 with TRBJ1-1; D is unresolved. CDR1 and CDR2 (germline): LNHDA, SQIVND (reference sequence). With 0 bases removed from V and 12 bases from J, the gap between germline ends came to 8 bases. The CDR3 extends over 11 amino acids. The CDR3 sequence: CASSIDRRPFF. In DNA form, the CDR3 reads TGTGCCAGTAGTATAGATCGGCGGCCTTTCTTT.

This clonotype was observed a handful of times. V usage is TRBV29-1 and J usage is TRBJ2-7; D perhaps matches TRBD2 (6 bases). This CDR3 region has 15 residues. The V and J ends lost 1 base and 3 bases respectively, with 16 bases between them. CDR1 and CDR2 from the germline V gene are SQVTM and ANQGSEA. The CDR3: CSVEGGALRGYEQYF. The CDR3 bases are TGCAGCGTTGAAGGCGGGGCGCTCCGGGGCTACGAGCAGTACTTC.

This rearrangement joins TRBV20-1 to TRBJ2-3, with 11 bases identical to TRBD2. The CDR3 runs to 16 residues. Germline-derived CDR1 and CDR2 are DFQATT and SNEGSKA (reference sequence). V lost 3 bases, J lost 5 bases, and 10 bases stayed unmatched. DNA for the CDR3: TGCAGTGCTAGTTCCCCCTCTCTAGCGGGAGGAGATACGCAGTATTTT. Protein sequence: CSASSPSLAGGDTQYF.

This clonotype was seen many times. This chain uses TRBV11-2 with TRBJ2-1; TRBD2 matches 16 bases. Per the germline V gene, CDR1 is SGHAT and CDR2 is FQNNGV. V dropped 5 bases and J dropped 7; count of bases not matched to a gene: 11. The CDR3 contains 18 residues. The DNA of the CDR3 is TGTGCCAGCAGCCCGGGACTAGCGGGGGGGCAGTATCTTAATGAGCAGTTCTTC. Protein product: CASSPGLAGGQYLNEQFF.

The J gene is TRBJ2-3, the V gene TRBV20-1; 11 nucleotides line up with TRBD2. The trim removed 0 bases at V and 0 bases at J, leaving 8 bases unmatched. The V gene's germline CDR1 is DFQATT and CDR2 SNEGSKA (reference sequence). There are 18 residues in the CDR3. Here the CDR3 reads CSARDLFRTSGSTDTQYF. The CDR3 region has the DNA TGCAGTGCTAGAGATTTGTTCAGGACTAGCGGGAGCACAGATACGCAGTATTTT.

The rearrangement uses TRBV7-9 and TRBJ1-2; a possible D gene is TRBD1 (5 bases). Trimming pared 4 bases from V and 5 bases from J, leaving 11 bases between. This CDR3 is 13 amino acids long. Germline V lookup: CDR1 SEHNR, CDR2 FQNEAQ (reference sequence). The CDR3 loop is CASSWGEGYGYTF. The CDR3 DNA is TGTGCCAGCAGCTGGGGGGAAGGATATGGCTACACCTTC.

CDR3 residues: CASSPTRISSYEQYF. DNA for the CDR3: TGTGCCAGCAGCCCGACACGCATTTCATCCTACGAGCAGTACTTC. The chain joins TRBV4-2 to TRBJ2-7; D remains unclear. Trimming shortened V by 4 bases and J by 1 base, and 14 bases separated the two germline ends. The CDR3 sequence is 15 residues long. From germline, CDR1 is LGHNA and CDR2 YNFKEQ.

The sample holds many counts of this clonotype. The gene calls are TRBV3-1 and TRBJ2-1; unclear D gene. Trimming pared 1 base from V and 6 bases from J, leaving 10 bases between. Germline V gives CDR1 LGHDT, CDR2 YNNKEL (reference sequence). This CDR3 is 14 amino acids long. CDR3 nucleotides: TGTGCCAGCAGCCAAGGAGCAAGCGCCAATGAGCAGTTCTTC. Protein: CASSQGASANEQFF.